These 15 T cell receptor beta chains were all obtained from the same sample, sequenced in a study of shared clonotypes between healthy human individuals. Generated by immunoSEQ multiplex PCR, the TCRdb table keeps only in-frame clones and is missing some. The sample holds 2,500,000 or so clones, roughly 93% seen once. Sequencing was carried out using naive CD4+ T cells from PBMCs. Subset here: CD45RA+ positively selected. The receptor source for this set is a man aged 18-30 years in good health. Some clones in this sample may be carry-over from other donors' samples.

This clone was observed a few times. The chain recombines TRBV19 with TRBJ1-4; D is unresolved. Trimming removed 6 bases at V and 3 bases at J, with 14 bases between. The CDR3 is 15 amino acids. Germline V gives CDR1 LNHDA, CDR2 SQIVND (reference sequence). The CDR3 reads CASRTIQRSNEKLFF. As DNA, the CDR3 is TGTGCCAGTAGGACAATCCAGCGATCTAATGAAAAACTGTTTTTT.

In the case of this clone: This CDR3 is also generated by other DNA sequences in the sample. This chain uses TRBV18 with TRBJ1-5; D ambiguous. This CDR3 has 15 residues. V was shortened by 3 bases and J by 1 base, with 10 bases between the two germline ends. The V gene's germline CDR1 is KGHSH and CDR2 LQKENI. The CDR3 DNA sequence: TGTGCCAGCTCACCTGGGAGGGAAAGCAATCAGCCCCAGCATTTT. It translates to CASSPGRESNQPQHF.

The V call is TRBV18, the J call TRBJ1-1; D not resolved. The CDR3 spans 15 residues. Germline-derived CDR1 and CDR2 are KGHSH and LQKENI. With 1 base removed from V and 1 base from J, the gap between germline ends came to 10 bases. The CDR3 is CASSPLGSGNTEAFF. The CDR3 DNA reads TGTGCCAGCTCACCACTTGGCAGCGGGAACACTGAAGCTTTCTTT.

The J gene is TRBJ2-7, the V gene TRBV5-4; D perhaps matches TRBD2 (5 bases). Looked up from germline, CDR1 is SGHNT and CDR2 is YYREEE (reference sequence). V was pared by 1 base and J by 2 bases, with 10 bases between. The CDR3 loop spans 14 amino acids. Here the CDR3 DNA reads TGTGCCAGCAGCTTGCCCGGGGTTCCCTACGAGCAGTACTTC. It translates to CASSLPGVPYEQYF.

This rearrangement joins TRBV7-3 to TRBJ2-1; a possible D gene is TRBD1 (6 bases). Germline assignment: CDR1 SGHTA and CDR2 FQGTGA. The CDR3 loop spans 16 amino acids. V gave up 1 base and J gave up 6 bases, with 16 bases separating them. The CDR3, as DNA: TGTGCCAGCAGCTTAAAAGGGGGAGTGGTGGGCAATGAGCAGTTCTTC. It is translated as CASSLKGGVVGNEQFF.

The V gene is TRBV10-1, the J gene TRBJ2-1, with TRBD1 as a possible D gene (5 bases). The germline gives CDR1 WNHNN, CDR2 SYGVQD (reference sequence). V was clipped by 6 bases and J by 9 bases, with 15 bases between them. This CDR3 is 13 amino acids long. This chain's CDR3 is CASSLTQGLEQFF. CDR3 DNA: TGCGCCAGCAGCCTGACTCAGGGTCTTGAGCAGTTCTTC.

This clone was recorded only once. The chain couples TRBV28 to TRBJ2-7; D call uncertain. Trimming removed 6 bases at V and 6 bases at J, with 15 bases between. The germline CDR1 and CDR2 sequences are MDHEN and SYDVKM. The CDR3 is made up of 13 amino acids. The CDR3 DNA reads TGTGCCAGCAGCCCCGGTTGGGCTGTCGAGCAGTACTTC. Residues: CASSPGWAVEQYF.

The chain links TRBV5-1 to TRBJ2-1; D is possibly TRBD2 (5 bases). Germline lookup yields CDR1 SGHRS and CDR2 YFSETQ. The CDR3 extends over 14 amino acids. V was shortened by 0 bases and J by 7 bases, with 11 bases between the two germline ends. The CDR3: CASSLAGLENEQFF. The CDR3, as DNA: TGCGCCAGCAGCTTGGCTGGACTGGAAAATGAGCAGTTCTTC.

The chain joins TRBV7-2 to TRBJ2-3, with TRBD2 identical over 12 bases. Germline V gives CDR1 SGHTA, CDR2 FQGNSA. V lost 5 bases and J lost 2; bases outside the gene matches: 8. There are 17 residues in the CDR3. Written as DNA, the CDR3 is TGTGCCAGCAGCCCAAAGGGACTAGCGGGCCACACAGATACGCAGTATTTT. This codes for CASSPKGLAGHTDTQYF.

This clone was seen a single time. V gene TRBV30 combines with J gene TRBJ2-7; D gene unclear. This CDR3 comprises 15 residues. V shed 4 bases and J shed 1 base, with 17 bases lying between them. Germline V gives CDR1 GTSNPN, CDR2 SVGIG (reference sequence). The CDR3, as DNA: TGTGCCTGGAACCCCTTGGCAGGCGATTCCTACGAGCAGTACTTC. It specifies CAWNPLAGDSYEQYF.

This clone was picked up a small number of times. Other DNA sequences in this specimen translate into the identical CDR3. The chain recombines TRBV30 with TRBJ1-1; D ambiguous. Deletions cut 3 bases from V and 8 bases from J, with 10 bases between. Germline V gene lookup returns CDR1 GTSNPN and CDR2 SVGIG (reference sequence). This CDR3 has 11 residues. The CDR3 reads CAWSGGSEAFF. In DNA form, the CDR3 reads TGTGCCTGGAGCGGAGGATCGGAAGCTTTCTTT.

The chain uses TRBV5-5 and TRBJ2-1; D is uncertain. The CDR3 loop spans 15 amino acids. Germline V gene data show CDR1 as SGHKS and CDR2 as YYEKEE (reference sequence). V was cut by 0 bases and J by 0 bases, with 7 bases left in between. The CDR3 region has the DNA TGTGCCAGCAGCTTGGATTCTTTCTCCTACAATGAGCAGTTCTTC. Protein product: CASSLDSFSYNEQFF.

The chain carries TRBV18 and TRBJ1-2; 9 bases fit TRBD1. Per germline, CDR1 KGHSH and CDR2 LQKENI. CDR3 length: 15 residues. The junction had 6 bases not matched to a gene; V was cut back by 3 bases and J by 4 bases. This CDR3 reads CASSPPGQGGYGYTF. CDR3 sequence (DNA): TGTGCCAGCTCACCGCCGGGACAGGGAGGCTATGGCTACACCTTC.

The chain employs TRBV6-5 and TRBJ2-5, with no clear D. Germline V gene data show CDR1 as MNHEY and CDR2 as SVGAGI. V was cut by 2 bases and J by 5 bases, with 9 bases left in between. The CDR3 is made up of 13 amino acids. CDR3: CASSYPAGETQYF. The CDR3 DNA sequence: TGTGCCAGCAGTTACCCCGCCGGGGAGACCCAGTACTTC.

The gene calls are TRBV6-1 and TRBJ2-3, with no clear D. CDR1 is MNHNS, CDR2 SASEGT, per germline. This CDR3 comprises 13 residues. Trimming stripped 4 bases from V and 4 bases from J, with 9 bases between. The CDR3 DNA sequence: TGTGCCAGCAGTGCCTTAAGGGCAGATACGCAGTATTTT. It encodes CASSALRADTQYF.